The source of this T cell receptor (beta chain) is a study of shared clonotypes between healthy human individuals. Study information: In total, the donors were two women and a few men aged 18 to 49.

CDR1 is SGHDT and CDR2 is YYEEEE in the germline V gene. There are 15 residues in the CDR3. V lost 4 bases and J 0 bases, leaving 14 bases between the germline ends. The authors distributed each subset's genomic DNA evenly over several immunoSEQ plates. Assay used: immunoSEQ multiplex PCR; TCRdb lists only in-frame clones, some missing. The data hold hundreds of thousands of clones, with about nine tenths observed a single time. In the case of this clone: Its cognate antigen is unknown.

Findings and caveats of the study: Memory subsets generally showed lower estimated richness than naive subsets.

Sequences were obtained from memory CD8+ T cells sorted from blood. As for subset: CD45RO+ cells pooled with CCR7-negative TemRA cells. This TCR was recovered from a man in his late teens or twenties in good health. This chain joins TRBV5-6 and TRBJ2-7; D gene ambiguous. The CDR3 nucleotides are TGTGCCAGCAGCCCCAATCCTGGTCTCTCCTACGAGCAGTACTTC. Its translation is CASSPNPGLSYEQYF.